This T cell receptor (beta chain) was sequenced in a study of shared clonotypes between healthy human individuals. Study-level background: In total, the donors were a couple of women and a few men aged 18 to 49.

Some clones are missing from TCRdb's copy, which holds only in-frame ones; the method was immunoSEQ multiplex PCR. The sample comprises hundreds of thousands of clones, less than 96% of which are singletons, and 0.06% rests with the top ten. V was cut by 7 bases and J by 5 bases, with 8 bases left in between. Germline CDR1 is MDHEN and CDR2 is SYDVKM. This CDR3 is built from 11 residues. Sample: naive CD4+ T cells sorted from blood. Subset denoted: CD45RA+ positively selected. The rearrangement links TRBV28 to TRBJ2-5; D call uncertain. This sequence was found in a woman in her 30s in good health. The CDR3, as DNA: TGTGCCAGCATCGCAAGGGAGACCCAGTACTTC. Residues: CASIARETQYF.